A selection of T cell receptor beta chains follows, all from one sample in a study of T-cell reconstitution after alpha-beta-depleted transplantation in children. TCRdb called the PCR reads again in MiXCR, with one record for every CDR3 protein. The repertoire holds fewer than 40,000 distinct CDR3 sequences, 6% to 8.5% seen once, with roughly 27% in the top ten. The source was peripheral blood, collected 60 days after TCRalphabeta/CD19-depleted stem cell transplant. The receptor set was obtained from a child younger than two who had a stem cell transplant for acute myeloid leukemia, so the T cells may come from the graft donor. CDR3s include the opening cysteine and the closing phenylalanine or tryptophan. A D gene is named only where the DNA matches it firmly. Some rows mark clone size as missing; the rest say once, few, many or name a class of expanded clone.

len	abundance	v_gene	d_gene	j_gene	CDR3aa	CDR3nt
16	few	TRBV27	TRBD1	TRBJ2-1	CASSLSVGDRGNEQFF	TGTGCCAGCAGTTTATCGGTGGGGGACAGGGGAAATGAGCAGTTCTTC
13	many	TRBV4-3	TRBD1	TRBJ2-3	CASSERGPDTQYF	TGCGCCAGCAGCGAGAGGGGGCCGGATACGCAGTATTTT
16	many	TRBV7-8	TRBD2	TRBJ2-7	CASSRIAGEAPYEQYF	TGTGCCAGCAGCCGTATAGCGGGGGAGGCCCCCTACGAGCAGTACTTC
15	many	TRBV7-9	-	TRBJ1-3	CASSRGGISGNTIYF	TGTGCCAGCAGCCGCGGAGGGATCTCTGGAAACACCATATATTTT
16	many	TRBV7-8	-	TRBJ2-4	CASSLRADLAKNIQYF	TGTGCCAGCAGCTTAAGAGCGGACCTAGCCAAAAACATTCAGTACTTC
12	many	TRBV25-1	-	TRBJ2-5	CASSESEETQYF	TGTGCCAGCAGTGAATCCGAGGAGACCCAGTACTTC
12	many	TRBV29-1	-	TRBJ1-2	CSVYGSNYGYTF	TGCAGCGTTTATGGGAGTAACTATGGCTACACCTTC
12	many	TRBV4-1	-	TRBJ2-1	CASSQEHNEQFF	TGCGCCAGCAGCCAGGAACACAATGAGCAGTTCTTC
14	-	TRBV20-1	-	TRBJ1-2	CSARLRQVYYGYTF	TGCAGTGCTCGCCTACGTCAGGTTTATTATGGCTACACCTTC
15	many	TRBV28	TRBD2	TRBJ2-5	CASSVPGGLQETQYF	TGTGCCAGCAGTGTACCGGGAGGCCTACAAGAGACCCAGTACTTC
13	many	TRBV12-3/TRBV12-4	-	TRBJ1-2	CASSLRPLYGYTF	TGTGCCAGCAGTTTAAGGCCGCTCTATGGCTACACCTTC
19	many	TRBV10-3	TRBD1	TRBJ2-7	CAISESPKGRQGRGYEQYF	TGTGCCATCAGTGAGTCCCCCAAGGGTAGACAGGGTCGGGGCTACGAGCAGTACTTC
15	-	TRBV21-1	-	TRBJ2-5	CASSKEGLAQETQYF	TGTGCCTCCAGCAAAGAGGGACTAGCCCAAGAGACCCAGTACTTC
11	many	TRBV28	-	TRBJ1-1	CASSSTAEAFF	TGTGCCAGCAGTTCCACAGCTGAAGCTTTCTTT
16	many	TRBV30	TRBD2	TRBJ2-1	CAWSVLGGGAHNEQFF	TGTGCCTGGAGTGTACTTGGCGGGGGGGCCCACAATGAGCAGTTCTTC
12	many	TRBV4-2	-	TRBJ2-2	CASSQEDGELFF	TGTGCCAGCAGCCAAGAGGACGGGGAGCTGTTTTTT
13	medium-sized	TRBV29-1	-	TRBJ2-3	CSVAGAGTLTQYF	TGCAGCGTTGCCGGAGCGGGGACATTGACGCAGTATTTT